This record covers a single TCR beta chain. The CDR3 runs to 14 residues. The V and J ends lost 5 bases and 5 bases, in that order; junction bases with no gene match: 5. CDR1 is SGHTA, CDR2 FQGTGA, per germline. PCR employed 60 Vbeta and 13 Jbeta primers. The assay was immunoSEQ multiplex PCR, and TCRdb's table has in-frame clones only and misses some. The sample carries roughly 100,000 clones, 60% to 85% recorded once. This entry comes from a study of cytomegalovirus exposure and HLA in healthy donors. Study background: Unique TCRs numbering around 80 million, obtained from HLA-typed donors, made up an early data release.

Sequencing was done on a sample of PBMCs. The origin of this receptor is a young woman in good health and CMV-seropositive. This chain uses TRBV7-3 with TRBJ2-2, with 7 positions matching TRBD2. CDR3 region: CASSLGGGTGELFF. In DNA, the CDR3 is TGTGCCAGCAGCCTGGGGGGAGGGACCGGGGAGCTGTTTTTT.